The entry below gives a single TCR beta chain sequence along with its context. Its antigen is still unknown. This sample is part of a study of a mutant IDH1 vaccine in newly diagnosed glioma. Study-wide background: Either 4-6 weeks after radiotherapy alone or alongside temozolomide, vaccination was begun. Beforehand, treatment had been radiotherapy, temozolomide, or both; the majority received both. Whole-study results and caveats: Of the patients, 85% to 95% had vaccine-induced immune responses.

Profiled with immunoSEQ multiplex PCR; TCRdb holds only in-frame clones, not every one. The sample includes over 50,000 clones, approximately 80% of them seen just once. Time point specified: week 47, end of study. Each dose delivered 300 ug of mutant IDH1 20-mer peptide subcutaneously with imiquimod. All eight of the vaccinations patients received fell in weeks 1, 3, 5, 7, 11, 15, 19 and 23. The material sequenced was PBMCs, taken from a glioma patient whose treatment included an IDH1 peptide vaccine. This clonotype originated in a woman aged 35 to 49 with glioma. Some clones in this sample may be carry-over from other donors' samples.

This chain's CDR3 is CAWSGGTDTQYF. The CDR3 nucleotides read TGTGCCTGGAGTGGGGGCACAGATACGCAGTATTTT. The chain couples TRBV30 to TRBJ2-3; D is unresolved. CDR1 GTSNPN and CDR2 SVGIG come from the germline V gene (reference sequence). Between the trimmed V and J ends, which lost 1 base and 1 base, there was a span of 3 bases. The CDR3 sequence is 12 residues long.